Many counts were recorded for the clone carrying this T cell receptor (beta chain). The antigen is unknown. TCR beta CDR3 region amplification was performed from RNA transcripts. In the first-round RT-PCR of the TCR CDR3, the HTBI primer set was used. One entry per CDR3 protein results from TCRdb running MiXCR on the multiplex PCR reads. This table has about half a million distinct CDR3 sequences, about 16% appearing once. The data were taken from a study of T cells in Graves' hyperthyroidism and ophthalmopathy. Germline lookup yields CDR1 MNHEY and CDR2 SMNVEV (reference sequence). Trimming stripped 6 bases from V and 4 bases from J, with 17 bases between. CDR3 size: 15 residues. The study's findings and limits: Blood held most thyroid clonotypes expanded above 0.001 frequency.

This chain uses TRBV27 with TRBJ2-3; D perhaps matches TRBD2 (6 bases). The TCR originated in a woman under 40 with Graves' ophthalmopathy. The sample taken for sequencing was blood. CDR3 bases: TGTGCCAGCAGAGGGAGGAAAGGGGTTCCAGATACGCAGTATTTT. Amino acids: CASRGRKGVPDTQYF.